This TCR beta chain was sequenced in a study of T cell responses to AZD1222 COVID-19 vaccine. Study-level results: Clonal diversity may have been underestimated in mostly white British donors.

Method: immunoSEQ multiplex PCR; TCRdb's copy keeps in-frame clones and lacks some. The table lists 200,000 to 250,000 clones, approximately 94% of them singletons. The CDR3 extends over 17 amino acids. Germline assignment: CDR1 MGHRA and CDR2 YSYEKL. V trimming: 4 bases; J trimming: 1 base; junction bases outside the gene matches: 10. This clone was seen just once. What it recognizes is unknown. Sequenced here: peripheral blood, sampled on day 0 of MenACWY control vaccination. The rearrangement joins TRBV4-1 to TRBJ1-1; 9 positions match TRBD1. The clonotype originates from an adult in good health. The DNA of the CDR3 is TGCGCCAGCAGCCGTTTTTCCGGGACAGGGACGAACACTGAAGCTTTCTTT. Translation gives CASSRFSGTGTNTEAFF.